This T cell receptor (beta chain) derives from a study of cytomegalovirus exposure and HLA in healthy donors. Study-wide points: Reported results showed that the classifier diagnosed cytomegalovirus status with high specificity and sensitivity. Only CMV serostatus was available as immune exposure information.

The V gene's germline CDR1 is LNHDA and CDR2 SQIVND (reference sequence). The CDR3 spans 19 residues. V shed 7 bases and J 2 bases; nucleotides not matched to a gene: 15. This clone qualifies as medium-sized. Its antigen is as yet unknown. Both 60 Vbeta primers and 13 Jbeta primers went into the PCR. The data were produced by immunoSEQ multiplex PCR, yet TCRdb's version contains in-frame clones alone and is incomplete. The profile shows about 150,000 clones, 65% to 70% of them singletons. This rearrangement joins TRBV19 to TRBJ2-6; 9 nucleotides align to TRBD1. This receptor was taken from a man aged 25 to 40 in good health and CMV-seropositive. The sample comprised PBMCs. The CDR3 protein is CASTDPGGTGIAGANVLTF. DNA of the CDR3: TGTGCCAGTACCGACCCCGGCGGGACAGGGATTGCTGGGGCCAACGTCCTGACTTTC.